This entry features one T cell receptor beta chain sequence. MiXCR, applied by TCRdb to the RT-PCR reads, yields one record per CDR3 protein. Seen here are approximately 170,000 distinct CDR3 sequences, approximately 30% observed once, and the top ten hold approximately 3.5%. This sample is drawn from a study of patients and donors after allogeneic stem cell transplantation. Germline assignment: CDR1 LNHDA and CDR2 SQIVND (reference sequence). V lost 5 bases and J 0 bases, leaving 13 bases between the germline ends. This CDR3 has 15 amino acids. The chain links TRBV19 to TRBJ1-1, with D unclear. This clonotype was sampled from a human donor who was either an allogeneic HSCT recipient or a stem cell or donor lymphocyte infusion donor (not recorded which). It is not recorded whose cells these are; they may come from a transplant donor. Specimen: blood, either unsorted or a sorted T cell fraction (not recorded which). This CDR3 reads CASSDPGSMNTEAFF. In nucleotides, the CDR3 is TGTGCCAGTAGTGACCCGGGAAGTATGAACACTGAAGCTTTCTTT. Together with reference TRBV19 and TRBJ1-1, the CDR3 gives the full variable domain: DGGITQSPKYLFRKEGQNVTLSCEQNLNHDAMYWYRQDPGQGLRLIYYSQIVNDFQKGDIAEGYSVSREKKESFPLTVTSAQKNPTAFYLCASSDPGSMNTEAFFGQGTRLTVV.